This record covers a single TCR beta chain. The source of the sample is a study of blood T cell repertoires in COVID-19. Study summary: Acute-phase and convalescent COVID-19 samples originated in the United States, Italy and Spain. The analysed material was cDNA or gDNA that came from T cells, B-cell-depleted T cells, or PBMCs.

In the original analysis: Amplification of reference gene primers was used by the study to estimate nucleated cell counts. Produced via immunoSEQ multiplex PCR; TCRdb's table is partial and in-frame only. The V and J calls and clone size are taken from that table; D and trimming were inferred from the DNA. This sample has about 490,000 clones, with over 75% found just once. The clonotype comes from a human donor in a cohort sampled during active COVID-19. The sample taken for sequencing was peripheral blood.

CDR3 nucleotide sequence: TGTGCCAGCAGCTTTATCCACGGGGACACCATATATTTT. It specifies CASSFIHGDTIYF. The chain has TRBV7-3 and TRBJ1-3, with D uncertain. CDR1 and CDR2 from the germline V gene are SGHTA and FQGTGA. The CDR3 runs to 13 residues. Trimming removed 3 bases from V and 8 bases from J, with 11 bases in between.